This T cell receptor beta chain was retrieved from a study of cytotoxic CD8 clonotypes in ibrutinib-treated CLL. As for the study in general: Outcomes included around 24 partial and 2 complete responses; after median approximately six years, 14 stayed remitted and 12 progressed. Patients gave response samples after a median around twelve months of treatment, range 6 to 36. Across samples, productive templates numbered around 260,000 and productive rearrangements reached approximately 94,000 on average. Whole-study findings and limits: Pretreatment clonality was elevated relative to age-matched healthy donors and paralleled circulating CD8+ T-cell counts.

The V gene's germline CDR1 is KGHSH and CDR2 LQKENI. The CDR3 is 14 residues long. The V gene lost 1 base and the J gene lost 5 bases, with 11 bases spanning the gap. Clones were read by immunoSEQ multiplex PCR, and TCRdb kept only the in-frame ones, dropping some. The sample yields 150,000 or so clones, 70% to 90% seen once. About this clone: The antigen is not known.

This TCR derives from a human donor with chronic lymphocytic leukemia. The material sequenced was PBMCs, taken after 24 months of ibrutinib treatment. The chain joins TRBV18 to TRBJ2-5; D might be TRBD2 (5 bases). The CDR3 nucleotides are TGTGCCAGCTCACCACAGGAATCGGGGGAGACCCAGTACTTC. Translated: CASSPQESGETQYF.